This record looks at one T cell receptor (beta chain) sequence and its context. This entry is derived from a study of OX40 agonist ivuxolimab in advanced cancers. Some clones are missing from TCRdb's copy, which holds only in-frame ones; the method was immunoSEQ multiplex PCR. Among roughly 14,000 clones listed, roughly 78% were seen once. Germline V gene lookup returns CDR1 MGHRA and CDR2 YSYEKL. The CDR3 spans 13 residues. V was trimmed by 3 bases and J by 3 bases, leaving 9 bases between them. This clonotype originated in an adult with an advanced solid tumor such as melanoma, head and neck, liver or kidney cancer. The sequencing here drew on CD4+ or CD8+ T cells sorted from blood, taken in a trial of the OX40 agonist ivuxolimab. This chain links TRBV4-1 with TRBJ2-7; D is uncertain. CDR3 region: CASSQLHGYEQYF. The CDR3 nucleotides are TGCGCCAGCAGCCAGTTGCACGGCTACGAGCAGTACTTC.